A single sample is the source of the 27 T cell receptor beta chains below, sequenced in a study of T cell responses to AZD1222 COVID-19 vaccine. Produced via immunoSEQ multiplex PCR; TCRdb's table is partial and in-frame only. The profile shows around 140,000 clones, roughly 89% of them singletons. The sample was peripheral blood, taken 28 days after the second AZD1222 dose. These receptor sequences come from an adult who received the AZD1222 COVID-19 vaccine.

This clone was picked up one time. CDR3 DNA: TGTGCCACCCGGGGGCTTCAAGAGACCCAGTACTTC. Its translation: CATRGLQETQYF. The genes are TRBV27 and TRBJ2-5; D is tentatively TRBD1 or TRBD2 (6 bases each). Trimming cost V 10 bases and J 2 bases, with 11 bases left between them. The germline V gene encodes CDR1 MNHEY and CDR2 SMNVEV (reference sequence). The CDR3 has 12 amino acids.

The V gene is TRBV28, the J gene TRBJ1-1, with 8 bases fitting TRBD1. CDR3 length equals 14 residues. Germline-derived CDR1 and CDR2 are MDHEN and SYDVKM. V was clipped by 6 bases and J by 0 bases; unmatched bases: 3. CDR3 in amino acids: CASRQGDLNTEAFF. The CDR3 DNA sequence: TGTGCCAGCAGACAGGGGGACCTGAACACTGAAGCTTTCTTT.

The chain combines TRBV6-5 with TRBJ1-1, with TRBD1 matching over 7 bases. CDR1 and CDR2 (germline): MNHEY, SVGAGI. This CDR3 comprises 16 residues. V lost 0 bases and J lost 1; bases outside the gene matches: 5. Here the CDR3 reads CASSYSWTGTNTEAFF. The CDR3 DNA reads as TGTGCCAGCAGTTACTCCTGGACAGGAACGAACACTGAAGCTTTCTTT.

The CDR3 nucleotides are TGTGCCAGCAGCTTAGGGCCCGGGACAGTAACATACGAGCAGTACTTC. Its translation is CASSLGPGTVTYEQYF. This sequence joins TRBV11-2 and TRBJ2-7; the match to TRBD1 covers 7 bases. The germline CDR1 and CDR2 sequences are SGHAT and FQNNGV. The J segment lost 4 bases and the V segment lost 1 base, leaving 10 bases of the junction unmatched. The CDR3 covers 16 residues.

The V gene is TRBV4-3, the J gene TRBJ2-1; 7 bases agree with TRBD2. Trimming took 4 bases from V and 0 from J; bases not matched to a gene: 3. CDR3 length equals 15 residues. Germline CDR1 reads LGHNA; CDR2 reads YSLEER. CDR3 sequence (DNA): TGCGCCAGCAGCCTTAGCGGGCGCTCCTACAATGAGCAGTTCTTC. Amino acids: CASSLSGRSYNEQFF.

V gene TRBV19 combines with J gene TRBJ1-1; D ambiguous. Trimming removed 4 bases at V and 4 bases at J, with 13 bases between. The germline V gene encodes CDR1 LNHDA and CDR2 SQIVND (reference sequence). This CDR3 has 14 amino acids. The CDR3 loop reads CASSTRVASTEAFF. As DNA, the CDR3 is TGTGCCAGTAGTACTAGGGTGGCCAGCACTGAAGCTTTCTTT.

This chain links TRBV5-1 with TRBJ2-2, with 8 nucleotides matching TRBD1. The CDR3 totals 15 residues. V lost 3 bases and J lost 0; bases outside the gene matches: 1. The germline gives CDR1 SGHRS, CDR2 YFSETQ. The CDR3 coding sequence is TGCGCCAGCAGCTGGACAGGGCCGAACACCGGGGAGCTGTTTTTT. Its protein product is CASSWTGPNTGELFF.

V and J are TRBV2 and TRBJ2-1; no clear D. The length of the CDR3 is 16 residues. CDR1 and CDR2 from the germline V gene are SNHLY and FYNNEI. The V end was cut by 6 bases, the J end by 0 bases, with 15 bases between. The CDR3 spells CASREHTTLSYNEQFF. DNA of the CDR3: TGTGCCAGCAGGGAACACACAACACTCTCCTACAATGAGCAGTTCTTC.

This chain connects TRBV4-1 to TRBJ1-3; 10 nucleotides align to TRBD1. The CDR3 extends over 17 amino acids. With 1 base clipped from V and 4 bases from J, the junction kept 7 bases outside the gene matches. Germline values: CDR1 MGHRA, CDR2 YSYEKL. The CDR3 bases are TGCGCCAGCAGCCAAGGGCCGGGACAGGGGTTCGGAAACACCATATATTTT. This codes for CASSQGPGQGFGNTIYF.

This chain joins TRBV11-2 and TRBJ2-7; TRBD1 agrees at 9 bases. The CDR3 runs 16 residues. Losses at the gene ends were 5 bases for V and 7 bases for J; bases not matched to a gene: 15. Germline assignment: CDR1 SGHAT and CDR2 FQNNGV. CDR3 loop: CASSLYKGTGSGEQYF. The CDR3 nucleotides read TGTGCCAGCAGCCTCTACAAAGGGACAGGGAGCGGGGAGCAGTACTTC.

This chain joins TRBV9 and TRBJ1-1, with D uncertain. V shed 0 bases and J shed 1 base, with 7 bases lying between them. The CDR3 runs 14 residues. Per the germline V gene, CDR1 is SGDLS and CDR2 is YYNGEE. The chain's CDR3 is CASSVGLTNTEAFF. The CDR3 coding sequence is TGTGCCAGCAGCGTAGGACTTACGAACACTGAAGCTTTCTTT.

The chain couples TRBV7-2 to TRBJ1-2; 8 bases line up with TRBD1. Germline V gives CDR1 SGHTA, CDR2 FQGNSA. The CDR3 loop spans 15 amino acids. Unmatched junction bases numbered 2, after V lost 2 bases and J lost 0 bases. The CDR3 region is CASSLMGQANYGYTF. Here the CDR3 DNA reads TGTGCCAGCAGCTTAATGGGACAGGCTAACTATGGCTACACCTTC.

The chain has TRBV15 and TRBJ2-3; D call uncertain. There are 15 residues in the CDR3. V gave up 1 base and J gave up 2 bases, with 10 bases separating them. The germline CDR1 and CDR2 sequences are LNHNV and YYDKDF (reference sequence). CDR3 loop: CATSRGGLSTDTQYF. The CDR3 nucleotides are TGTGCCACCAGCAGAGGGGGTCTTTCCACAGATACGCAGTATTTT.

The chain combines TRBV5-4 with TRBJ2-2; possible D gene TRBD2, 5 bases. The ends were cut back, 0 bases at V and 4 bases at J, with 10 bases in the middle. The germline V gene encodes CDR1 SGHNT and CDR2 YYREEE (reference sequence). There are 15 residues in the CDR3. The CDR3 loop is CASSLAAAGTGELFF. CDR3 DNA: TGTGCCAGCAGCTTGGCGGCGGCGGGCACCGGGGAGCTGTTTTTT. Variable domain in full (rest from reference TRBV5-4 and TRBJ2-2): ETGVTQSPTHLIKTRGQQVTLRCSSQSGHNTVSWYQQALGQGPQFIFQYYREEENGRGNFPPRFSGLQFPNYSSELNVNALELDDSALYLCASSLAAAGTGELFFGEGSRLTVL.

A word on this clone: This likely comes from a read error, as the CDR3 has no conserved phenylalanine or tryptophan at its end. V is TRBV4-3 and J is TRBJ1-6, with a weak D call TRBD1 (5 bases). V lost 0 bases, J lost 6 bases, and 18 bases lay in between. The CDR3 runs to 18 residues. Germline CDR1 and CDR2: LGHNA and YSLEER. CDR3 residues: CASSQDRNVGTGNSPLHL. CDR3 in DNA: TGCGCCAGCAGCCAAGATAGGAATGTCGGGACGGGTAATTCACCCCTCCACCTT.

Only one count was recorded for this clone. The chain recombines TRBV18 with TRBJ1-4; D is perhaps TRBD1 (5 bases). V was trimmed by 4 bases and J by 6 bases, leaving 18 bases between them. Germline V CDR1 and CDR2: KGHSH, LQKENI. This CDR3 has 16 amino acids. In nucleotides, the CDR3 is TGTGCCAGCTCACTGACAGCCGGGGCCGGGGATGAAAAACTGTTTTTT. Amino acids: CASSLTAGAGDEKLFF.

This clone was recorded only once. One junction end does not reproduce the germline sequence, and a read error may be involved. The CDR3 nucleotides read TGTGCCAGCAGCTTAGCGTACCTAGGGACCTATAGCAGTCAGCCCCAGCATTTT. This sequence encodes CASSLAYLGTYSSQPQHF. The chain carries TRBV7-2 and TRBJ1-5; D is possibly TRBD1 (5 bases). The CDR3 is made up of 18 amino acids. Germline V CDR1 and CDR2: SGHTA, FQGNSA.

The V gene is TRBV19, the J gene TRBJ1-3; 10 nucleotides match TRBD1. The CDR3 covers 14 residues. CDR1 and CDR2 from the germline V gene are LNHDA and SQIVND (reference sequence). The ends lost 8 bases at V and 0 bases at J; junction bases unmatched: 1. The CDR3 DNA is TGTGCCAGTGGACAGGGGGTCTCTGGAAACACCATATATTTT. Its protein product is CASGQGVSGNTIYF.

V gene TRBV4-2 combines with J gene TRBJ2-7; 10 bases map to TRBD1. The V gene end was trimmed by 0 bases and the J gene end by 2 bases; junction bases not matched to a gene: 10. From germline, CDR1 is LGHNA and CDR2 YNFKEQ. The CDR3 is made up of 18 amino acids. Here the CDR3 reads CASSQDLGTGVTAYEQYF. In DNA form, the CDR3 reads TGTGCCAGCAGCCAAGATCTAGGGACAGGGGTTACTGCCTACGAGCAGTACTTC.

The chain joins TRBV5-5 to TRBJ2-5, with D possibly TRBD2 on 5 matching bases. The V end was cut by 1 base, the J end by 2 bases, with 18 bases between. The length of the CDR3 is 17 residues. Germline CDR1 is SGHKS and CDR2 is YYEKEE (reference sequence). The CDR3 loop reads CASSLYQPGIGQETQYF. DNA of the CDR3: TGTGCCAGCAGCTTGTACCAGCCGGGGATAGGGCAAGAGACCCAGTACTTC.

The chain combines TRBV7-2 with TRBJ2-5, with D possibly being TRBD2 (7 bases). The ends were cut back, 5 bases at V and 1 base at J, with 14 bases in the middle. The germline CDR1 and CDR2 sequences are SGHTA and FQGNSA. CDR3 length: 15 residues. CDR3 region: CASSPIGGLQETQYF. Here the CDR3 DNA reads TGTGCCAGCAGCCCTATCGGGGGGCTCCAAGAGACCCAGTACTTC.

The gene calls are TRBV7-8 and TRBJ2-7; 7 bases fit TRBD1. The CDR3 consists of 14 residues. Losses at the gene ends were 5 bases for V and 4 bases for J; bases not matched to a gene: 8. Per germline, CDR1 SGHVS and CDR2 FQNEAQ. CDR3 protein: CASSTWTGPYEQYF. CDR3 sequence (DNA): TGTGCCAGCAGCACCTGGACAGGTCCTTACGAGCAGTACTTC.

This clone was detected only once. The chain has TRBV9 and TRBJ1-3; weak D call: TRBD1 (5 bases). Germline CDR1 is SGDLS and CDR2 is YYNGEE. V was trimmed by 5 bases and J by 0 bases, leaving 21 bases between them. The CDR3 consists of 18 residues. The CDR3 DNA follows: TGTGCCAGCAGTTCACGGGGGGGTCCCATCGCCTCTGGAAACACCATATATTTT. It specifies CASSSRGGPIASGNTIYF.

This chain uses TRBV19 with TRBJ2-3; the D gene is possibly TRBD1 (6 bases). The germline CDR1 and CDR2 sequences are LNHDA and SQIVND (reference sequence). V lost 9 bases to trimming and J lost 5 bases, with 18 bases between them. This CDR3 spans 14 amino acids. This CDR3 is CASHTGRLGDTQYF. In DNA form, the CDR3 reads TGTGCCAGCCACACAGGGCGCCTCGGAGATACGCAGTATTTT.

CDR3 residues: CASSGTGGLGIEAFF. CDR3 bases: TGTGCCAGCAGCGGGACAGGGGGACTAGGTATTGAAGCTTTCTTT. This rearrangement joins TRBV9 to TRBJ1-1; TRBD1 aligns across 10 bases. Germline CDR1 is SGDLS and CDR2 is YYNGEE. With 3 bases clipped from V and 7 bases from J, the junction kept 9 bases outside the gene matches. The CDR3 has 15 residues.

The rearrangement joins TRBV19 to TRBJ2-7, with D possibly TRBD1 on 6 matching bases. Germline V CDR1 and CDR2: LNHDA, SQIVND (reference sequence). V dropped 2 bases and J dropped 3 bases, with 14 bases sitting between them. This CDR3 is 15 amino acids long. CDR3 amino acids: CASSINSDRYYEQYF. CDR3 coding DNA: TGTGCCAGTAGTATAAACTCGGACAGATACTACGAGCAGTACTTC.

This chain uses TRBV7-3 with TRBJ2-1; 11 nucleotides align to TRBD1. Germline values: CDR1 SGHTA, CDR2 FQGTGA. The CDR3 is 16 residues long. V lost 5 bases and J lost 6; bases outside the gene matches: 9. In DNA form, the CDR3 reads TGTGCCAGCAGCACCTCGGGACAGGGGGATGGCAATGAGCAGTTCTTC. This sequence encodes CASSTSGQGDGNEQFF.